The 25 T cell receptor beta chains below all came from one sample that was sequenced in a study of sequential checkpoint blockade in melanoma. Treatment of the sample: randomized to nivolumab then ipilimumab (arm A) or the reverse (arm B). Generated by immunoSEQ multiplex PCR, the TCRdb table keeps only in-frame clones and is missing some. The data hold some 9,100 clones, with 60% to 75% observed a single time. The sequenced sample was CD8+ T cells sorted from blood (inferred from file names), obtained from a patient given nivolumab and ipilimumab in sequence. These receptors were taken from a human donor with melanoma.

V gene TRBV6-5 combines with J gene TRBJ2-3; no reliable D call. The CDR3 runs 11 residues. The germline CDR1 and CDR2 sequences are MNHEY and SVGAGI. V dropped 4 bases and J dropped 5 bases, with 4 bases sitting between them. The CDR3 DNA sequence: TGTGCCAGCAGTTTCGGAGATACGCAGTATTTT. Its translation is CASSFGDTQYF.

By frequency in the sample, this clone is medium-sized. The chain uses TRBV21-1 and TRBJ1-1. TRBV21-1 is designated a pseudogene. The CDR3 is 17 residues long. The DNA of the CDR3 is TGTGCCAGGACCGCGCGGGCTCGGGAGAACATGAACACTGAAGCTTTCTTT. This sequence encodes CARTARARENMNTEAFF.

The rearrangement links TRBV28 to TRBJ2-1, with D possibly being TRBD2 (7 bases). V was trimmed by 6 bases and J by 4 bases, leaving 16 bases between them. Germline CDR1 MDHEN, CDR2 SYDVKM. The CDR3 extends over 15 amino acids. The CDR3: CASSPRGASYNEQFF. DNA for the CDR3: TGTGCCAGCAGCCCCCGGGGGGCGAGTTACAATGAGCAGTTCTTC.

The chain employs TRBV7-8 and TRBJ1-1; no clear D. Germline CDR1 SGHVS, CDR2 FQNEAQ. This CDR3 has 19 amino acids. The V and J ends lost 1 base and 0 bases respectively, with 21 bases between them. The CDR3 DNA sequence: TGTGCCAGCAGCTTAGTTGGGAGGGCCCGAGGTGGGGTGAACACTGAAGCTTTCTTT. Translating gives CASSLVGRARGGVNTEAFF.

The chain is built from TRBV10-3 and TRBJ2-1; 7 bases align to TRBD2. J lost 1 base, V lost 0 bases, and 6 bases had no gene match. The CDR3 loop spans 17 amino acids. Germline-derived CDR1 and CDR2 are ENHRY and SYGVKD. The CDR3 DNA sequence: TGTGCCATCAGTGAGTCAGCGCGGGAGAGGTCCTACAATGAGCAGTTCTTC. Encoded protein: CAISESARERSYNEQFF.

This chain uses TRBV19 with TRBJ1-2; TRBD1 matches 8 bases. Germline V gene lookup returns CDR1 LNHDA and CDR2 SQIVND (reference sequence). Trimming removed 6 bases from V and 6 bases from J; junction bases left unmatched: 12. The CDR3 is 15 amino acids. CDR3 sequence: CASSPTGVSFDGYTF. The CDR3 nucleotides read TGTGCCAGTAGCCCGACAGGGGTTTCCTTTGATGGCTACACCTTC.

The V call is TRBV6-1, the J call TRBJ1-4; weak D call: TRBD1 (5 bases). The CDR3 contains 14 residues. Looked up from germline, CDR1 is MNHNS and CDR2 is SASEGT. V was clipped by 2 bases and J by 2 bases, with 6 bases between them. The CDR3 loop is CASSESGTNEKLFF. In DNA, the CDR3 is TGTGCCAGCAGTGAATCAGGGACTAATGAAAAACTGTTTTTT.

By its share, this clone is medium-sized. The V and J genes are TRBV2 and TRBJ1-5; D is undetermined. In germline, CDR1 is SNHLY, CDR2 FYNNEI. The CDR3 sequence is 14 residues long. Deletions cut 6 bases from V and 3 bases from J, with 12 bases between. The CDR3 sequence is CASRNNGNNQPQHF. In DNA form, the CDR3 reads TGTGCCAGCAGGAACAACGGGAACAATCAGCCCCAGCATTTT.

This chain joins TRBV7-8 and TRBJ1-1; 7 nucleotides match TRBD1. The CDR3 length is 17 residues. The germline V gene encodes CDR1 SGHVS and CDR2 FQNEAQ. V dropped 1 base and J dropped 0; count of bases not matched to a gene: 8. The DNA of the CDR3 is TGTGCCAGCAGCTTAGTAGGACAGGCTTACATGAACACTGAAGCTTTCTTT. Residues: CASSLVGQAYMNTEAFF.

The chain is built from TRBV7-9 and TRBJ1-5; 7 bases agree with TRBD1. V trimming: 4 bases; J trimming: 4 bases; junction bases outside the gene matches: 10. CDR3 length: 16 residues. Germline lookup yields CDR1 SEHNR and CDR2 FQNEAQ (reference sequence). CDR3 in DNA: TGTGCCAGCAGCTCAACCGAGGGGGCAGGGAATCAGCCCCAGCATTTT. Its protein is CASSSTEGAGNQPQHF.

The chain joins TRBV4-1 to TRBJ2-1, with a weak D call TRBD2 (6 bases). V was cut by 4 bases and J by 9 bases, with 16 bases left in between. The CDR3 spans 14 residues. Germline values: CDR1 MGHRA, CDR2 YSYEKL. In nucleotides, the CDR3 is TGCGCCAGCAGCCCACCGGGGGATCAAGGTGAGCAGTTCTTC. It is translated as CASSPPGDQGEQFF.

The J gene is TRBJ1-2, the V gene TRBV13; TRBD1 aligns across 10 bases. The CDR3 spans 14 residues. The germline gives CDR1 PRHDT, CDR2 FYEKMQ (reference sequence). The trim removed 5 bases at V and 5 bases at J, leaving 5 bases unmatched. CDR3 residues: CASSASGQGYGYTF. The CDR3 region has the DNA TGTGCCAGCAGCGCCTCGGGACAGGGGTATGGCTACACCTTC.

The V and J genes are TRBV19 and TRBJ2-3; 10 bases agree with TRBD2. J gave up 3 bases and V 7 bases, and 7 bases lay outside the gene matches. The CDR3 totals 15 residues. CDR1 is LNHDA and CDR2 is SQIVND in the germline V gene (reference sequence). The DNA of the CDR3 is TGTGCCAGTAACGCGCTAGCGGGAGCAACAGATACGCAGTATTTT. It encodes CASNALAGATDTQYF. Variable domain in full (rest from reference TRBV19 and TRBJ2-3): DGGITQSPKYLFRKEGQNVTLSCEQNLNHDAMYWYRQDPGQGLRLIYYSQIVNDFQKGDIAEGYSVSREKKESFPLTVTSAQKNPTAFYLCASNALAGATDTQYFGPGTRLTVL.

This clone showed up just a few times. This chain links TRBV14 with TRBJ1-2; D is unclear. The CDR3 sequence is 13 residues long. The germline V gene encodes CDR1 SGHDN and CDR2 FVKESK. V lost 3 bases and J 2 bases, leaving 7 bases between the germline ends. In DNA form, the CDR3 reads TGTGCCAGCAGCCAGGGCAGGAACTATGGCTACACCTTC. Its protein is CASSQGRNYGYTF.

The V call is TRBV9, the J call TRBJ1-2, with TRBD1 identical over 7 bases. The junction had 10 bases not matched to a gene; V was cut back by 4 bases and J by 4 bases. The CDR3 is 15 residues long. Looked up from germline, CDR1 is SGDLS and CDR2 is YYNGEE. In DNA form, the CDR3 reads TGTGCCAGCAGCTCTCCGAGCAGGGGGGCCTATGGCTACACCTTC. This codes for CASSSPSRGAYGYTF.

The V gene is TRBV19, the J gene TRBJ1-1; tentative D call: TRBD1 (5 bases). V lost 6 bases and J 5 bases, leaving 13 bases between the germline ends. Per the germline V gene, CDR1 is LNHDA and CDR2 is SQIVND (reference sequence). The CDR3 runs to 13 residues. The CDR3 reads CASRVSGGTEAFF. The CDR3 DNA sequence: TGTGCCAGTAGGGTAAGCGGGGGGACTGAAGCTTTCTTT.

The V and J genes are TRBV2 and TRBJ1-4; TRBD1 aligns across 8 bases. This CDR3 region has 18 residues. The germline CDR1 and CDR2 sequences are SNHLY and FYNNEI. J lost 4 bases, V lost 5 bases, and 15 bases had no gene match. CDR3 DNA: TGTGCCAGCAGTACCCCTAGCCAGGGGGCAGAGGATAATGAAAAACTGTTTTTT. The encoded protein is CASSTPSQGAEDNEKLFF.

This clone was observed a few times. The CDR3 DNA sequence: TGTGCCAGCATACCGACGGGGAAGTTATCCTACAATGAGCAGTTCTTC. Its protein product is CASIPTGKLSYNEQFF. The V gene is TRBV27, the J gene TRBJ2-1; tentative D call: TRBD2 (5 bases). Germline-derived CDR1 and CDR2 are MNHEY and SMNVEV (reference sequence). V dropped 7 bases and J dropped 1 base, with 17 bases sitting between them. The CDR3 runs to 16 residues.

Note on this clone: At one boundary the junction diverges from the germline segment, which might be a read error. The gene calls are TRBV29-1 and TRBJ1-2, with 7 bases aligning to TRBD1. Germline V gene lookup returns CDR1 SQVTM and CDR2 ANQGSEA. The CDR3 extends over 14 amino acids. The CDR3 protein is CSVRPTGVPYGHTF. DNA for the CDR3: TGCAGCGTCCGGCCCACAGGGGTACCCTATGGCCACACCTTC.

The chain has TRBV5-1 and TRBJ2-1; 8 bases match TRBD2. This CDR3 has 14 amino acids. The trim removed 1 base at V and 10 bases at J, leaving 7 bases unmatched. The germline CDR1 and CDR2 sequences are SGHRS and YFSETQ. The CDR3 DNA reads TGCGCCAGCAGCTTGAAGCGGGAGCCATCCGAGCAGTTCTTC. Protein sequence: CASSLKREPSEQFF.

For the CDR3, the DNA is TGTGCCAGCAGTTTTGAGCACGGGACAGGGGGTGGGTATGGCTACACCTTC. Translation gives CASSFEHGTGGGYGYTF. This chain joins TRBV27 and TRBJ1-2; 11 positions match TRBD1. Germline V gene sequence: CDR1 MNHEY, CDR2 SMNVEV (reference sequence). This CDR3 region has 17 residues. V was clipped by 3 bases and J by 5 bases; unmatched bases: 11.

The chain couples TRBV2 to TRBJ2-7, with D perhaps matching TRBD1 (5 bases). V was trimmed by 5 bases and J by 4 bases, leaving 18 bases between them. The V gene's germline CDR1 is SNHLY and CDR2 FYNNEI. The CDR3 contains 15 residues. The CDR3 region is CASSPGFSKHYEQYV. CDR3 coding DNA: TGTGCCAGCAGTCCAGGGTTTTCTAAACATTACGAGCAGTACGTC.

This clone has only one observation. This chain uses TRBV6-1 with TRBJ2-7; 10 positions agree with TRBD1. The V gene's germline CDR1 is MNHNS and CDR2 SASEGT. V lost 1 base and J lost 6; bases outside the gene matches: 0. The CDR3 length is 13 residues. The CDR3 DNA sequence: TGTGCCAGCAGTGAAGGGGACAGGGGCGAGCAGTACGTC. This encodes CASSEGDRGEQYV.

CDR3 nucleotides: TGTGCCAGCAGCTTGGCCGGGGAGCAGTTCTTC. It codes for CASSLAGEQFF. The chain couples TRBV5-5 to TRBJ2-1; no reliable D call. The CDR3 spans 11 residues. Per germline, CDR1 SGHKS and CDR2 YYEKEE (reference sequence). The V end was cut by 0 bases, the J end by 10 bases, with 5 bases between.

The genes are TRBV10-2 and TRBJ1-5; 7 positions match TRBD1. Per germline, CDR1 WSHSY and CDR2 SAAADI. The ends lost 5 bases at V and 0 bases at J; junction bases unmatched: 1. This CDR3 has 14 amino acids. CDR3 DNA: TGCGCCAGCAGTAAGGGGGCTAGCAATCAGCCCCAGCATTTT. It translates to CASSKGASNQPQHF.